This entry features one T cell receptor (beta chain) sequence. These data belong to a study of chemoradiotherapy in HPV16-positive cancers. Clones were read by immunoSEQ multiplex PCR, and TCRdb kept only the in-frame ones, dropping some. The data contain tens of thousands of clones, more than 85% of them singletons. The V segment lost 7 bases and the J segment 9 bases; nucleotides outside the gene matches: 10. Germline lookup yields CDR1 SGDLS and CDR2 YYNGEE. The CDR3 sequence is 14 residues long. This chain links TRBV9 with TRBJ2-5, with 12 bases identical to TRBD1. The clonotype originates from a human donor with HPV-associated anogenital cancer. The sequencing used blood, collected from a patient who underwent chemoradiotherapy. CDR3 region: CASGERDRGLSQYF. As DNA, the CDR3 is TGTGCCAGCGGAGAACGGGACAGGGGGCTTTCCCAGTACTTC. Based on the CDR3 plus reference TRBV9 and TRBJ2-5, the full variable domain is DSGVTQTPKHLITATGQRVTLRCSPRSGDLSVYWYQQSLDQGLQFLIQYYNGEERAKGNILERFSAQQFPDLHSELNLSSLELGDSALYFCASGERDRGLSQYFGPGTRLLVL.